The present T cell receptor (beta chain) was sequenced within a study of cytotoxic CD8 clonotypes in ibrutinib-treated CLL. Findings and caveats of the study: Clonality was higher at baseline than in age-matched healthy donors and tracked circulating CD8+ T-cell counts.

J was trimmed by 1 base and V by 7 bases; bases with no gene match: 16. Germline-derived CDR1 and CDR2 are WSHSY and SAAADI. The CDR3 sequence is 19 residues long. Clones were sequenced by immunoSEQ multiplex PCR, and TCRdb holds only the in-frame ones, with some missing. The profile covers about 300,000 clones, with more than 70% appearing a single time and roughly 5.7% taken by the ten largest. This clone appeared a few times. What it binds is not known. With cryopreserved PBMCs as the source, approximately 2 micrograms of genomic DNA went to TCR beta libraries. This TCR was recovered from a human donor with chronic lymphocytic leukemia. This chain links TRBV10-2 with TRBJ2-2; TRBD2 matches at 9 bases. The input for sequencing was PBMCs, taken at disease progression, from a patient treated with ibrutinib. CDR3 residues: CASIRDGGPREGNTGELFF. The CDR3 region has the DNA TGCGCCAGCATCCGAGACGGGGGTCCGCGGGAGGGGAACACCGGGGAGCTGTTTTTT.